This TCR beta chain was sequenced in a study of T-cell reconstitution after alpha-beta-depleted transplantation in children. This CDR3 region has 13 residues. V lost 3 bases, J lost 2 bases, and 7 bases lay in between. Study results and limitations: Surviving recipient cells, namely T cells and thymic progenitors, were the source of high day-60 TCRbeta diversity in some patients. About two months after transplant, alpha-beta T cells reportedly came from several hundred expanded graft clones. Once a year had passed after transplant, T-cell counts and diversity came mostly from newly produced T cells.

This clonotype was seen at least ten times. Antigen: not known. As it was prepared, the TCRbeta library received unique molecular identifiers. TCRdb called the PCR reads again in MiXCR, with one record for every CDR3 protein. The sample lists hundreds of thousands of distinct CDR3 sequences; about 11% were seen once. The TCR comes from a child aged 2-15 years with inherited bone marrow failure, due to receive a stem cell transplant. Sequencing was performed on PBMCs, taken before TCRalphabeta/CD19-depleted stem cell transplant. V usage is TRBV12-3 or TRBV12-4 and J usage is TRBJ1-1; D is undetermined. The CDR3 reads CASSLNPNTEAFF. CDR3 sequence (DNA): TGTGCCAGCAGTTTGAATCCCAACACTGAAGCTTTCTTT.